A selection of T cell receptor beta chains follows, all from one sample in a study of T cell repertoires in cytomegalovirus infection. Using its own MiXCR run on the reads, TCRdb lists one record per CDR3 protein. Of around 280,000 distinct CDR3 sequences in the sample, roughly an eighth were seen once. Input material: PBMCs. These receptors all stem from a human donor in good health (CMV status not recorded). Some clones in this sample may be carry-over from other donors' samples. CDR3s include the opening cysteine and the closing phenylalanine or tryptophan. A D gene is named only where the DNA matches it firmly. Some rows have no size entry. The others give once, few or many, or a class for an expanded clone.

abundance	v_gene	j_gene	d_gene	len	CDR3aa	CDR3nt
few	TRBV7-9	TRBJ1-1	TRBD1	16	CASSPGTDPMNTEAFF	TGTGCCAGCAGCCCCGGGACAGACCCCATGAACACTGAAGCTTTCTTT
few	TRBV9	TRBJ1-5	.	15	CASSDTGTQGQPQHF	TGTGCCAGCAGTGACACCGGGACACAGGGCCAGCCCCAGCATTTT
many	TRBV7-9	TRBJ2-7	TRBD1	14	CASSSGTGYYEQYF	TGTGCCAGCAGCTCCGGGACAGGGTACTACGAGCAGTACTTC
many	TRBV6-1	TRBJ1-1	.	15	CASSEFRGKNTEAFF	TGTGCCAGCAGTGAATTCAGGGGAAAGAACACTGAAGCTTTCTTT
few	TRBV11-2	TRBJ2-2	.	15	CASRAPGRLLGELFF	TGTGCCAGCAGAGCCCCGGGGAGACTACTCGGGGAGCTGTTTTTT
many	TRBV7-2	TRBJ2-7	.	15	CASSLAAGVGYEQYF	TGTGCCAGCAGCTTAGCAGCCGGGGTTGGGTACGAGCAGTACTTC
many	TRBV5-1	TRBJ2-3	.	13	CASSLGRADTQYF	TGTGCCAGCAGCTTAGGGCGCGCAGATACGCAGTATTTT
few	TRBV12-5	TRBJ2-1	TRBD1	15	CASGLGQGIGNEQFF	TGTGCTAGTGGTTTGGGACAGGGGATTGGCAATGAGCAGTTCTTC
few	TRBV20-1	TRBJ2-1	.	15	CSASIEWLGDNEQFF	TGCAGTGCTAGCATCGAGTGGTTAGGGGACAATGAGCAGTTCTTC
many	TRBV5-1	TRBJ1-5	.	15	CASSVAGYSNQPQHF	TGCGCCAGCAGCGTGGCGGGGTATAGCAATCAGCCCCAGCATTTT
many	TRBV7-2	TRBJ2-2	TRBD2	17	CASSLAASGGYTGELFF	TGTGCCAGCAGCTTAGCCGCTAGCGGGGGGTACACCGGGGAGCTGTTTTTT
many	TRBV7-2	TRBJ2-7	TRBD2	17	CASSPRLAGKIPYEQYF	TGTGCCAGCAGCCCGAGACTAGCGGGAAAGATCCCCTACGAGCAGTACTTC
.	TRBV27	TRBJ2-4	TRBD2	19	CASSLFASGRAGAKNIQYF	TGTGCCAGCAGTTTATTCGCTAGCGGGAGGGCCGGGGCCAAAAACATTCAGTACTTC
many	TRBV7-9	TRBJ2-5	TRBD1	18	CASRKTGRTGGLGETQYF	TGTGCCAGCAGAAAAACCGGACGGACAGGGGGCCTGGGAGAGACCCAGTACTTC
.	TRBV7-9	TRBJ1-4	.	15	CASSPSTGANEKLFF	TGTGCCAGCAGCCCCTCTACCGGGGCTAATGAAAAACTGTTTTTT
few	TRBV29-1	TRBJ2-7	TRBD1	13	CSVGTGDLYEQYF	TGCAGCGTCGGCACAGGGGATCTCTACGAGCAGTACTTC
many	TRBV28	TRBJ1-4	.	14	CASPGRRACEKLFF	TGTGCCAGCCCTGGCCGAAGGGCGTGTGAAAAACTGTTTTTT
many	TRBV5-4	TRBJ2-1	TRBD2	19	CASSSGLGRAAGLSNEQFF	TGTGCCAGCAGCTCAGGACTAGGGCGGGCGGCGGGACTGTCTAATGAGCAGTTCTTC
few	TRBV6-6	TRBJ1-1	.	13	CAAERARDTEAFF	TGTGCCGCGGAACGGGCCCGGGACACTGAAGCTTTCTTT
.	TRBV20-1	TRBJ1-5	.	16	CSARDLRRAANQPQHF	TGCAGTGCTAGAGATCTCCGGCGAGCGGCCAATCAGCCCCAGCATTTT
.	TRBV10-3	TRBJ2-2	TRBD2	17	CATTPNSGGAGTGELFF	TGTGCCACCACCCCGAATAGCGGGGGGGCCGGGACCGGGGAGCTGTTTTTT
many	TRBV7-2	TRBJ2-2	.	15	CASSPIGANTGELFF	TGTGCCAGCAGCCCTATAGGCGCGAACACCGGGGAGCTGTTTTTT
.	TRBV28	TRBJ2-3	.	15	CASSFTGDSTDTQYF	TGTGCCAGCAGTTTTACTGGGGACAGCACAGATACGCAGTATTTT
.	TRBV12-3/TRBV12-4	TRBJ1-2	.	12	CASSPQGRGYTF	TGTGCCAGCTCGCCCCAAGGGCGTGGCTACACCTTC
few	TRBV20-1	TRBJ2-7	TRBD1	13	CSAPGQGNYEQYF	TGCAGTGCTCCAGGACAGGGGAACTACGAGCAGTACTTC
.	TRBV24-1	TRBJ1-1	.	16	CATSDLDGGRNTEAFF	TGTGCCACCAGTGATTTAGACGGGGGGAGGAACACTGAAGCTTTCTTT
.	TRBV11-1	TRBJ2-7	.	14	CASSSRTGSWEQYF	TGTGCCAGCAGCTCCCGGACGGGCAGTTGGGAGCAGTACTTC
many	TRBV5-4	TRBJ1-2	TRBD1	15	CASSLRTGGLDGYTF	TGTGCCAGCAGCTTAAGGACAGGGGGTCTGGATGGCTACACCTTC
.	TRBV4-1	TRBJ2-7	TRBD2	14	CASRRLAGSYEQYF	TGCGCCAGCAGGAGACTAGCGGGCTCCTACGAGCAGTACTTC
many	TRBV7-2	TRBJ1-1	.	15	CASSLQGLRDTEAFF	TGTGCCAGCAGCTTACAGGGGCTGCGGGACACTGAAGCTTTCTTT
many	TRBV7-2	TRBJ2-7	TRBD2	17	CASSLDRGVAGVYAQYF	TGTGCCAGCAGCTTAGACCGGGGGGTAGCGGGAGTATACGCGCAGTACTTC